Reported below is one T cell receptor beta chain. Authors' data handling: Estimation of nucleated cell counts was performed using reference gene primer amplification. Some clones are missing from TCRdb's copy, which holds only in-frame ones; the method was immunoSEQ multiplex PCR. V, J and clone size reflect that table, while D and trimming were determined from the DNA. The table includes 300,000 to 400,000 clones, roughly 90% detected once. The data stem from a study of blood T cell repertoires in COVID-19. CDR1 and CDR2 (germline): SQVTM, ANQGSEA. The CDR3 runs 12 residues. Participant age was roughly 18 to 90 years, and participants resided in 25 or so US areas.

The sequenced sample was PBMCs or T cells enriched from blood (not recorded which). The clonotype was recovered from a woman in her 30s with acute COVID-19. The V and J genes are TRBV29-1 and TRBJ1-2; D is unclear. CDR3 sequence: CVIGSGPYGYTF. The CDR3, as DNA: TGCGTGATCGGCAGTGGGCCTTATGGCTACACCTTC.